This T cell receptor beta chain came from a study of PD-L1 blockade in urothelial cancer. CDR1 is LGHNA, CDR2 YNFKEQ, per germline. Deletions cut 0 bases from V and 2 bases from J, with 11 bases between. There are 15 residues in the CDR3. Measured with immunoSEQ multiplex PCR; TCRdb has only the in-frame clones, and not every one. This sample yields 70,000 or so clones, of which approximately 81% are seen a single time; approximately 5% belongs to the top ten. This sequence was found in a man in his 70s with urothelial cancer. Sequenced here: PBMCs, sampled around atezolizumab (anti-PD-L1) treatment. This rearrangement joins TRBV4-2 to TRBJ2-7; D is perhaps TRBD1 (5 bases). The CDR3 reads CASSQEVQGPYEQYF. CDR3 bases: TGTGCCAGCAGCCAAGAAGTGCAGGGTCCCTACGAGCAGTACTTC.